These T cell receptor beta chains were read from a single sample in a study of cytomegalovirus exposure and HLA in healthy donors. The repertoire was sequenced with immunoSEQ multiplex PCR; TCRdb's copy has only in-frame clones and lacks some. The data show fewer than 95,000 clones, with around 72% seen just once and 15% to 20% held by the top ten. Sequencing was carried out using PBMCs. The origin of the receptors is a woman aged 40-49 years in good health and CMV-seropositive. The CDR3 runs from the conserved cysteine through the conserved F or W. The order of the fields is D gene, clone size, V gene, J gene, CDR3 DNA, CDR3 protein. D genes are given only for firm matches. Not all rows give a size; the values are once, few, many and, for expanded clones, a class.

d_call: -
clone_size: -
v_call: TRBV6-6
j_call: TRBJ2-7
cdr3_nt: TGTGCCAGCAGTTACAGTCGGTACGAGCAGTACTTC
cdr3_aa: CASSYSRYEQYF

d_call: -
clone_size: few
v_call: TRBV11-2
j_call: TRBJ2-5
cdr3_nt: TGTGCCAGCAGTCTAGAGACCCAGTACTTC
cdr3_aa: CASSLETQYF

d_call: -
clone_size: -
v_call: TRBV7-2
j_call: TRBJ1-6
cdr3_nt: TGTGCCAGCAGCGGTCACCCGCCGGCCCTCCACTTT
cdr3_aa: CASSGHPPALHF

d_call: -
clone_size: -
v_call: TRBV4-3
j_call: TRBJ2-7
cdr3_nt: TGCGCCAGCAGCCAAGATAGAGGGCAGTATACGTACTTC
cdr3_aa: CASSQDRGQYTYF

d_call: -
clone_size: -
v_call: TRBV7-2
j_call: TRBJ1-2
cdr3_nt: TGTGCCAGCAGTTCAGACAAGAACTATGGCTACACCTTC
cdr3_aa: CASSSDKNYGYTF

d_call: TRBD1
clone_size: few
v_call: TRBV19
j_call: TRBJ2-3
cdr3_nt: TGTGCCAGTAGACGGACAGGGGGCACAGATACGCAGTATTTT
cdr3_aa: CASRRTGGTDTQYF

d_call: -
clone_size: -
v_call: TRBV9
j_call: TRBJ2-7
cdr3_nt: TGTGCCAGCTCCCGAGCAGGGATCTCCTACGAGCAGTACTTC
cdr3_aa: CASSRAGISYEQYF

d_call: -
clone_size: -
v_call: TRBV5-1
j_call: TRBJ1-2
cdr3_nt: TGCGCCAGCAGCTTGGGACAGGCTAACTATGGCTACACCTTC
cdr3_aa: CASSLGQANYGYTF

d_call: -
clone_size: -
v_call: TRBV7-3
j_call: TRBJ1-1
cdr3_nt: TGTGCCAGCAGCTTAGGGCAGGGCATGAACACTGAAGCTTTCTTT
cdr3_aa: CASSLGQGMNTEAFF

d_call: -
clone_size: -
v_call: TRBV29-1
j_call: TRBJ2-5
cdr3_nt: TGCAGCGTAACTCTGCCCCCCCTGGAGACCCAGTACTTC
cdr3_aa: CSVTLPPLETQYF

d_call: -
clone_size: -
v_call: TRBV27
j_call: TRBJ1-5
cdr3_nt: TGTGCCAGCAGTTTAGCGGGGGGCGCGGGCAATCAGCCCCAGCATTTT
cdr3_aa: CASSLAGGAGNQPQHF

d_call: TRBD1
clone_size: -
v_call: TRBV16
j_call: TRBJ1-2
cdr3_nt: TGTGCCAGCAGCCAATTCGGGACAGGACTTAACTATGGCTACACCTTC
cdr3_aa: CASSQFGTGLNYGYTF

d_call: TRBD2
clone_size: -
v_call: TRBV10-1
j_call: TRBJ2-1
cdr3_nt: TGCGCCAGTCCTAGCGGGAGGGCCGGGAATGAGCAGTTCTTC
cdr3_aa: CASPSGRAGNEQFF

d_call: TRBD2
clone_size: -
v_call: TRBV9
j_call: TRBJ2-1
cdr3_nt: TGTGCCAGCAGCGGGTCTAGCGGGAGGATGAATGAGCAGTTCTTC
cdr3_aa: CASSGSSGRMNEQFF

d_call: -
clone_size: few
v_call: TRBV2
j_call: TRBJ1-5
cdr3_nt: TGTGCCAGCGATACTGATACTGGTCAGCCCCAGCATTTT
cdr3_aa: CASDTDTGQPQHF

d_call: TRBD1
clone_size: -
v_call: TRBV28
j_call: TRBJ2-1
cdr3_nt: TGTGCCAGCAGTTTATCGTCGACAGGGAACAATGAGCAGTTCTTC
cdr3_aa: CASSLSSTGNNEQFF

d_call: TRBD2
clone_size: -
v_call: TRBV7-9
j_call: TRBJ2-3
cdr3_nt: TGTGCCAGCAGCTTCTCAGCGGGGGGCCGCACAGATACGCAGTATTTT
cdr3_aa: CASSFSAGGRTDTQYF

d_call: TRBD1
clone_size: -
v_call: TRBV2
j_call: TRBJ1-1
cdr3_nt: TGTGCCAGCAGTGAAGGAGGGACAGGGGTTTGGACTGAAGCTTTCTTT
cdr3_aa: CASSEGGTGVWTEAFF

d_call: TRBD1
clone_size: -
v_call: TRBV7-9
j_call: TRBJ1-1
cdr3_nt: TGTGCCAGCAGCCCGACAGGGTTGAGCACTGAAGCTTTCTTT
cdr3_aa: CASSPTGLSTEAFF

d_call: -
clone_size: -
v_call: TRBV29-1
j_call: TRBJ1-4
cdr3_nt: TGCAGCGTAGGCAGCGGAACCGTTAATGAAAAACTGTTTTTT
cdr3_aa: CSVGSGTVNEKLFF

d_call: TRBD1
clone_size: -
v_call: TRBV28
j_call: TRBJ2-5
cdr3_nt: TGTGCCAGCAGTTCCGGGACAGGGGGCCTTGCGGGTTCGGAGACCCAGTACTTC
cdr3_aa: CASSSGTGGLAGSETQYF

d_call: TRBD1
clone_size: -
v_call: TRBV7-9
j_call: TRBJ2-7
cdr3_nt: TGTGCCAGCAGCTTAGATCCGGGACAGGGACCCTACGAGCAGTACTTC
cdr3_aa: CASSLDPGQGPYEQYF

d_call: -
clone_size: -
v_call: TRBV4-2
j_call: TRBJ2-1
cdr3_nt: TGTGCCAGCAGCCAGGAGTCCAGGGGTTCCTACAATGAGCAGTTCTTC
cdr3_aa: CASSQESRGSYNEQFF

d_call: TRBD2
clone_size: -
v_call: TRBV7-8
j_call: TRBJ2-5
cdr3_nt: TGTGCCAGCAGCCAATCCAGACTAATAGCGGGAGCTGGGGAGACCCAGTACTTC
cdr3_aa: CASSQSRLIAGAGETQYF

d_call: TRBD1
clone_size: -
v_call: TRBV30
j_call: TRBJ1-1
cdr3_nt: TGTGCCCACCGGACAGGGGTAGTAGGTGACACTGAAGCTTTCTTT
cdr3_aa: CAHRTGVVGDTEAFF

d_call: -
clone_size: -
v_call: TRBV5-8
j_call: TRBJ2-6
cdr3_nt: TGTGCCAGCAGCTTTTGGGCCTCTGGGGCCAACGTCCTGACTTTC
cdr3_aa: CASSFWASGANVLTF

d_call: -
clone_size: -
v_call: TRBV5-5
j_call: TRBJ2-5
cdr3_nt: TGTGCCAGCAGCTTAGGAGTTTGGGAGACCCAGTACTTC
cdr3_aa: CASSLGVWETQYF

d_call: TRBD1
clone_size: few
v_call: TRBV9
j_call: TRBJ2-1
cdr3_nt: TGTGCCAGCAGCGGATCCGGGACAGGGGGCTTTAATGAGCAGTTCTTC
cdr3_aa: CASSGSGTGGFNEQFF

d_call: -
clone_size: -
v_call: TRBV18
j_call: TRBJ1-1
cdr3_nt: TGTGCCAGCTCACCCGGGAGGAACACTGAAGCTTTCTTT
cdr3_aa: CASSPGRNTEAFF

d_call: -
clone_size: -
v_call: TRBV9
j_call: TRBJ2-1
cdr3_nt: TGTGCCAGCAGCGTGAGGGAGGGGGGGTACAATGAGCAGTTCTTC
cdr3_aa: CASSVREGGYNEQFF

d_call: -
clone_size: -
v_call: TRBV5-6
j_call: TRBJ1-1
cdr3_nt: TGTGCCAGCAGCTTTGTCAGGGTGCCCGAAGCTTTCTTT
cdr3_aa: CASSFVRVPEAFF

d_call: -
clone_size: few
v_call: TRBV19
j_call: TRBJ2-7
cdr3_nt: TGTGCCAGTAGTAGTACAGGGAACTCCTACGAGCAGTACTTC
cdr3_aa: CASSSTGNSYEQYF

d_call: -
clone_size: -
v_call: TRBV11-2
j_call: TRBJ2-7
cdr3_nt: TGTGCCAGCAGCCCCCACATTCAGGGCTACGAGCAGTACTTC
cdr3_aa: CASSPHIQGYEQYF

d_call: -
clone_size: few
v_call: TRBV6-1
j_call: TRBJ2-7
cdr3_nt: TGTGCCAGCAGTGTACGACAGGTCGTCGGCGAGCAGTACTTC
cdr3_aa: CASSVRQVVGEQYF

d_call: TRBD1
clone_size: -
v_call: TRBV15
j_call: TRBJ1-6
cdr3_nt: TGTGCCACCAGCAAAAACAGGGGGCTAGGTTCACCCCTCCACTTT
cdr3_aa: CATSKNRGLGSPLHF

d_call: TRBD1
clone_size: -
v_call: TRBV4-1
j_call: TRBJ1-2
cdr3_nt: TGCGCCAGCAGCCGGGACAGGGGTCTTGTTGGCTACACCTTC
cdr3_aa: CASSRDRGLVGYTF

d_call: -
clone_size: -
v_call: TRBV15
j_call: TRBJ2-3
cdr3_nt: TGTGCCACCAGCAGAATCCGGGACACTGGCACAGATACGCAGTATTTT
cdr3_aa: CATSRIRDTGTDTQYF

d_call: TRBD2
clone_size: -
v_call: TRBV25-1
j_call: TRBJ2-3
cdr3_nt: TGTGCCAGCAGTGATCTAGCGGGGGGGCATTTGGCAGATACGCAGTATTTT
cdr3_aa: CASSDLAGGHLADTQYF

d_call: TRBD2
clone_size: -
v_call: TRBV18
j_call: TRBJ2-2
cdr3_nt: TGTGCCAGCTCACCACGGCCTAGCGGGGGCGTCGGTGACACCGGGGAGCTGTTTTTT
cdr3_aa: CASSPRPSGGVGDTGELFF